The sequence of this TCR beta chain was determined in a study of breast tumors, draining lymph nodes, adjacent tissues. Axillary draining lymph nodes of breast cancer patients supplied the node samples. A single record per CDR3 protein comes from TCRdb applying MiXCR to the multiplex PCR reads. Counted here are 200,000 to 250,000 distinct CDR3 sequences, around 35% occurring once; the ten biggest clones make up about 3.9%. Per germline, CDR1 SGHAT and CDR2 FQNNGV. There are 16 residues in the CDR3. V lost 1 base and J lost 0, with 13 bases in between. Turning to this clonotype: Since a much larger clone is just one base distant, this may be a read error.

The sample was axillary lymph node tissue. The TCR was taken from a female donor with breast cancer. Some clones in this sample may be carry-over from other donors' samples. The chain uses TRBV11-2 and TRBJ2-7; no definite D call. CDR3 bases: TGTGCCAGCAGCTTAGGAGGTCAGGCTTACTCCTACGAGCAGTACTTC. Translating it yields CASSLGGQAYSYEQYF.